This TCR beta chain stems from a study of CD8 T cells in ankylosing spondylitis. General study findings and limits: The study identified a TCR beta motif of under ten highly homologous variants that appeared characteristic of ankylosing spondylitis blood. The authors found the disease-linked clones to be CD8+ and relatively rare in peripheral blood. There were earlier reports of some motif variants in reactive arthritis synovial fluid and blood.

The CDR3 contains 15 residues. Germline V gene data show CDR1 as SGDLS and CDR2 as YYNGEE. V gave up 0 bases and J gave up 10 bases; unmatched junction bases: 9. For this clonotype: Antigen unknown.

As the method for making TCR beta libraries, quantitative 5'-RACE with molecular barcodes was used. TCRdb reprocessed the 5' RACE reads with MiXCR, giving one entry per CDR3 protein. The table has fewer than 450,000 distinct CDR3 sequences, 15% to 20% seen once. The sample taken for sequencing was blood, either unsorted or a sorted T cell fraction (not recorded which). The chain combines TRBV9 with TRBJ2-1; 8 nucleotides align to TRBD2. The sequence was collected from a male donor with ankylosing spondylitis. The CDR3 DNA is TGTGCCAGCAGCGTAGAAGGGGTACTAGCGGAAGAGCAGTTCTTC. Its protein is CASSVEGVLAEEQFF. Full variable domain (outside the CDR3, taken from reference TRBV9 and TRBJ2-1): DSGVTQTPKHLITATGQRVTLRCSPRSGDLSVYWYQQSLDQGLQFLIQYYNGEERAKGNILERFSAQQFPDLHSELNLSSLELGDSALYFCASSVEGVLAEEQFFGPGTRLTVL.